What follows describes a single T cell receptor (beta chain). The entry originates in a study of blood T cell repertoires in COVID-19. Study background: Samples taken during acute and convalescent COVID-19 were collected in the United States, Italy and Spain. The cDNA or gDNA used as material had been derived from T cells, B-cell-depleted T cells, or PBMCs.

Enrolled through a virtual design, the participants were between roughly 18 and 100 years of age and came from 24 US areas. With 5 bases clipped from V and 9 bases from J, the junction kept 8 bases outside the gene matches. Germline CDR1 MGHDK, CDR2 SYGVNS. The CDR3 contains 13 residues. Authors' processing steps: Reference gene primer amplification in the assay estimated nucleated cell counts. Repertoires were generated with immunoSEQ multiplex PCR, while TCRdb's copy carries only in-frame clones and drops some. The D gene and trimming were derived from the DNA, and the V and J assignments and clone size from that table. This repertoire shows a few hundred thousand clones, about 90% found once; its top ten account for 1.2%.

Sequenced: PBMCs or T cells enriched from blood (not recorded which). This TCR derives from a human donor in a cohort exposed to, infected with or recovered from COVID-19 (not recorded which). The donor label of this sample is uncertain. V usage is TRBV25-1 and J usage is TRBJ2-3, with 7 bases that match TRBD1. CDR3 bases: TGTGCCAGCAGTAACCCCCCGGGACAGACGCAGTATTTT. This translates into CASSNPPGQTQYF.